The next 9 T cell receptor beta chains were all read from a single sample in a study of tumor-infiltrating lymphocytes in primary liver carcinoma. From roughly 21-30 mg of unsorted bulk tissue, DNA and RNA were co-extracted together. Constant-region priming of approximately 500 ng total RNA yielded TCR beta cDNA. A slightly modified ARM-PCR protocol with three nested multiplex PCR rounds produced these TCR beta libraries. Two initial PCR rounds of around 10 cycles each paired TRBV1-TRBV30 forward primers with a C-beta reverse primer. TCRdb reprocessed the multiplex PCR reads via MiXCR and lists one record per CDR3 protein. The sample lists almost 45,000 distinct CDR3 sequences; about 75% were seen once. Source material: tumor-adjacent normal liver tissue. Source of these receptors: a woman in her thirties with primary liver carcinoma and hepatitis B virus infection.

Comment on this clonotype: One junction end disagrees with the germline gene, perhaps due to a read error. In DNA form, the CDR3 reads TGTGCCAGCAGCCTCCCGACAGGGGAGAGAGGACAAGAGATCCAGTACTTC. Protein product: CASSLPTGERGQEIQYF. This chain uses TRBV13 with TRBJ2-5; 8 positions match TRBD1. The germline gives CDR1 PRHDT, CDR2 FYEKMQ (reference sequence). This CDR3 has 17 amino acids.

This clonotype was seen many times. CDR3 bases: TGTGCCAGCAGGGACCTGAACACTGAAGCTTTCTTT. Encoded protein: CASRDLNTEAFF. The chain joins TRBV6-5 to TRBJ1-1; D is unresolved. Per germline, CDR1 MNHEY and CDR2 SVGAGI. The length of the CDR3 is 12 residues. V shed 6 bases and J shed 0 bases, with 5 bases lying between them.

Within the sample, this clonotype is medium-sized. This chain uses TRBV6-2 or TRBV6-3 with TRBJ2-7, with D unclear. V lost 2 bases and J lost 13, with 18 bases in between. The CDR3 has 13 amino acids. Germline lookup yields CDR1 MNHEY and CDR2 SVGEGT. For the CDR3, the DNA is TGTGCCAGCAGTTACCAGGATCGGGCCCCAGGATACTTC. Protein sequence: CASSYQDRAPGYF.

On this clonotype: The junction does not match germline at one end; this may be a read error. The gene calls are TRBV12-3 or TRBV12-4 and TRBJ2-2; D not resolved. This CDR3 contains 14 residues. The CDR3 here is CASSLVVAAGELFF. The CDR3 bases are TGTGCCAGTAGTTTGGTGGTAGCCGCCGGGGAGCTGTTTTTT.

To note about this clonotype: A read error may explain this, as a much larger clone is one base away. The genes are TRBV28 and TRBJ2-7; 10 bases are shared with TRBD1. This CDR3 is 15 amino acids long. Per the germline V gene, CDR1 is MDHEN and CDR2 is SYDVKM. The CDR3 sequence is CVSSDGTGDSYEQYF. CDR3 in DNA: TGTGTCAGCAGTGATGGGACAGGGGATTCCTACGAGCAGTACTTC.

As to this clonotype: At one boundary the junction diverges from the germline segment, which might be a read error. This rearrangement joins TRBV7-8 to TRBJ2-7, with D perhaps assigned TRBD1 or TRBD2 (5 bases each). Germline V lookup: CDR1 SGHVS, CDR2 FQNEAQ. The CDR3 is 15 amino acids. The CDR3 nucleotides are TGTACCAGCAGTTTGAACCGGGACGGAACCTACAAGCAGTACTTC. Translating gives CTSSLNRDGTYKQYF.

The sample holds many counts of this clonotype. The rearrangement joins TRBV10-2 to TRBJ1-3; TRBD1 matches 7 bases. Germline V gives CDR1 WSHSY, CDR2 SAAADI. The V gene end was trimmed by 6 bases and the J gene end by 4 bases; junction bases not matched to a gene: 12. The CDR3 length is 16 residues. The CDR3 sequence is CASSDLQPGQGNTIYF. The DNA of the CDR3 is TGCGCCAGCAGCGATCTCCAACCGGGACAGGGAAACACCATATATTTT.

J is TRBJ2-7 and V is TRBV2; 10 bases line up with TRBD2. Germline V CDR1 and CDR2: SNHLY, FYNNEI. V lost 7 bases to trimming and J lost 8 bases; unmatched junction nucleotides: 14. The length of the CDR3 is 15 residues. CDR3 in amino acids: CASTGTSAQDYKQYF. Here the CDR3 DNA reads TGTGCCAGCACTGGGACTAGCGCTCAAGATTACAAGCAGTACTTC.

A remark on this clonotype: The junction differs from germline at one of its ends, possibly a read error. V gene TRBV5-6 combines with J gene TRBJ2-2; weak D call: TRBD2 (5 bases). The CDR3 has 15 amino acids. Germline CDR1 SGHDT, CDR2 YYEEEE. For the CDR3, the DNA is TGTGCCAGCAGCTTGGCACCCGGAGTCACTAGGGAACTGTTTTTT. This sequence encodes CASSLAPGVTRELFF.